A selection of T cell receptor beta chains follows, all from one sample in a study of neurological immune-mediated disorders. TCRdb reprocessed the 5' RACE reads via MiXCR and lists one record per CDR3 protein. Among more than 25,000 distinct CDR3 sequences, approximately 24% were seen once, and the ten largest hold roughly 30%. Source material: CD4+ T cells from blood. Source of these receptors: a man in his forties or fifties with HTLV-1-associated myelopathy (HAM/TSP). CDR3s include the opening cysteine and the closing phenylalanine or tryptophan. Fields, in order: clone size, J gene, D gene, V gene, CDR3 DNA, CDR3 protein. D genes are given only for firm matches. Some rows have no size entry. The others give once, few or many, or a class for an expanded clone.

many	TRBJ2-3	-	TRBV20-1	TGCAGTGCTAGAGTTGGGGGAAGCACAGATACGCAGTATTTT	CSARVGGSTDTQYF
-	TRBJ2-2	-	TRBV9	TGTGCCAGCAGCGTCGGGACTCTCACCGGGGAGCTGTTTTTT	CASSVGTLTGELFF
-	TRBJ1-3	-	TRBV12-3/TRBV12-4	TGTGCCAGCAGCCCATCGGGCAGCTCTGGAAACACCATATATTTT	CASSPSGSSGNTIYF
many	TRBJ2-3	-	TRBV7-2	TGTGCCAGCAGCTTGTACACAGATACGCAGTATTTT	CASSLYTDTQYF
many	TRBJ1-3	-	TRBV5-1	TGCGCCAGCAGCTTGTTCTCTGCGGGGACTGGAAACACCATATATTTT	CASSLFSAGTGNTIYF
once	TRBJ1-5	-	TRBV20-1	TGCAGTGTAATACGAACGAAAACAGCCGGGGGCCAGCCCCAGCATTTT	CSVIRTKTAGGQPQHF
many	TRBJ1-1	TRBD1	TRBV7-3	TGTGCCAGCAGCTTAAGGCAGGGGGACACTGAAGCTTTCTTT	CASSLRQGDTEAFF
-	TRBJ1-5	-	TRBV19	TGTGCCAGTAGTATTTTCCCGGGGGGAAATCAGCCCCAGCATTTT	CASSIFPGGNQPQHF
many	TRBJ2-5	-	TRBV7-2	TGTGCCAGCAGCTTAGCGGGGGGAGTAGAGACCCAGTACTTC	CASSLAGGVETQYF
few	TRBJ1-5	-	TRBV19	TGTGCCAGTAGTATAGGATTCCGCCAGCCCCAGCATTTT	CASSIGFRQPQHF
-	TRBJ2-2	-	TRBV14	TGTGCCAGCAGCCAAGAACGTAACACCGGGGAGCTGTTTTTT	CASSQERNTGELFF
-	TRBJ2-5	-	TRBV18	TGTGCCAGCTCACCACAAGGGACAAGGCAAGAGACCCAGTACTTC	CASSPQGTRQETQYF
many	TRBJ2-1	TRBD2	TRBV12-3/TRBV12-4	TGTGCCAGCAGGGTTATAGCGGGGAGGGCCTACAATGAGCAGTTCTTC	CASRVIAGRAYNEQFF
many	TRBJ1-2	-	TRBV10-3	TGTGCCATCAGTGAGTCGAATCCCTATAACTATGGCTACACCTTC	CAISESNPYNYGYTF
-	TRBJ2-3	-	TRBV5-1	TGCGCCAGCAGCACGACAGTCACAGATACGCAGTATTTT	CASSTTVTDTQYF
many	TRBJ1-2	-	TRBV5-1	TGCGCCAGCGACGGCGGCCCCGGAGGCGGGGGCTACACCTTC	CASDGGPGGGGYTF
many	TRBJ2-7	TRBD2	TRBV20-1	TGCAGTGCGTCCGGGGGGGGACTAGCGGGAGTGGCCCCCCGAGAGCAGTACTTC	CSASGGGLAGVAPREQYF
many	TRBJ2-7	TRBD1	TRBV7-8	TGTGCCAGCAGCCTGACCGGGACAGCTGACTACGAGCAGTACTTC	CASSLTGTADYEQYF
many	TRBJ1-6	TRBD1	TRBV20-1	TGCAGTGCTAGGACAGGGTGGGATAATTCACCCCTCCACTTT	CSARTGWDNSPLHF
many	TRBJ1-2	-	TRBV5-1	TGCGCCAGCAGCTTGGGGCAGGGCGTATACTATGGCTACACCTTC	CASSLGQGVYYGYTF
many	TRBJ2-2	TRBD1	TRBV5-1	TGCGCCAGCAGCTTAAGACAGGGCCGTTTAGTCGGGGAGCTGTTTTTT	CASSLRQGRLVGELFF
few	TRBJ1-4	-	TRBV2	TGTGCCAGCGGAAGGGGGTTAGGAGAAAAACTGTTTTTT	CASGRGLGEKLFF
many	TRBJ1-4	-	TRBV25-1	TGTGCCAGCAGTGAACCCGGACTTAATGAAAAACTGTTTTTT	CASSEPGLNEKLFF
-	TRBJ2-3	-	TRBV7-6	TGTGCCAGCAGCTTACCGGAGACCGGTCGTGGGCCCGACACAGATACGCAGTATTTT	CASSLPETGRGPDTDTQYF
many	TRBJ2-1	TRBD2	TRBV24-1	TGTGCCACCAGGGGGCTAGCGGGAGAGCATGAGCAGTTCTTC	CATRGLAGEHEQFF
-	TRBJ2-1	-	TRBV3-1	TGTGCCAGCAGCCACGCGGCGTCTGCGACCGAGCAGTTCTTC	CASSHAASATEQFF
-	TRBJ1-3	-	TRBV7-2	TGTGCCAGCAGCTTAGGCCACTCTGGAAACACCATATATTTT	CASSLGHSGNTIYF
many	TRBJ2-3	-	TRBV7-9	TGTGCCAGCAGCTTAGATCCCGGAGATACGCAGTATTTT	CASSLDPGDTQYF
many	TRBJ2-7	TRBD1	TRBV7-2	TGTGCCAGCAGCACGCGACAGGGGGTGGGTGAGCAGTACTTC	CASSTRQGVGEQYF
-	TRBJ2-7	-	TRBV11-2	TGTGCCAGCAGCCGTGCAGGGGAGCCCTACGAGCAGTACTTC	CASSRAGEPYEQYF
many	TRBJ2-5	-	TRBV10-1	TGCGCCAGCAGTGAGGGCCAAAATCTCGGAGAGACCCAGTACTTC	CASSEGQNLGETQYF
medium-sized	TRBJ1-1	-	TRBV27	TGTGCCAGCAGTTCCCTCCAGGGGTTTGTCACTGAAGCTTTCTTT	CASSSLQGFVTEAFF
many	TRBJ1-1	-	TRBV20-1	TGCAGTGCGAAAGGGAGGGAGATGAACACTGAAGCTTTCTTT	CSAKGREMNTEAFF
many	TRBJ2-7	TRBD1	TRBV20-1	TGCAGTGCTATTAGGACAGGGGGCCACGAGCAGTACTTC	CSAIRTGGHEQYF
-	TRBJ2-3	TRBD1	TRBV5-1	TGCGCCAGCAGCTTCACAGGGGGCGGCACAGATACGCAGTATTTT	CASSFTGGGTDTQYF
many	TRBJ2-7	-	TRBV5-1	TGCGCCAGCAGCTCTGGGGACCGCCTAGGAGAGCAGTACTTC	CASSSGDRLGEQYF
-	TRBJ2-2	-	TRBV7-3	TGTGCCAGCAGCCTTATAGCTGGACAGAACACCGGGGAGCTGTTT	CASSLIAGQNTGELF
-	TRBJ1-4	-	TRBV11-2	TGTGCCAGCAGCCCCGCGGGCTTCGGTGGCGAAAAACTGTTTTTT	CASSPAGFGGEKLFF
many	TRBJ1-1	-	TRBV20-1	TGCTCAAGCCAGGGGTTCGCAGGAACTGAAGCTTTCTTT	CSSQGFAGTEAFF
-	TRBJ2-7	-	TRBV7-8	TGTGTCAGCAGCTACCTACATGGTGCCTACGAGCAGTACTTC	CVSSYLHGAYEQYF
many	TRBJ2-1	-	TRBV10-3	TGTGCCATCAGTGAGTCAAGGGAGCAGTTCTTC	CAISESREQFF
many	TRBJ2-3	-	TRBV4-1	TGCGCCAGCAGCCAAGGGCCGGAACGGGACCGCACAGATACGCAGTATTTT	CASSQGPERDRTDTQYF
large	TRBJ2-3	-	TRBV7-2	TGTGCCAGCAGCTTAAACCTAAACCCCGATACGCAGTATTTT	CASSLNLNPDTQYF
-	TRBJ2-3	-	TRBV20-1	TGCAGTGCTAGTTCCCCGGGGACAGATACGCAGTATTTT	CSASSPGTDTQYF